This section outlines one T cell receptor (beta chain) sequence together with its context. Antigen specificity is unknown. Some clones are missing from TCRdb's copy, which holds only in-frame ones; the method was immunoSEQ multiplex PCR. In the table there are tens of thousands of clones, roughly nine tenths of which are singletons. The sample comes from a study of OX40 agonist ivuxolimab in advanced cancers. Study details: Cohort: 75% to 90% men, mean age approximately 60, aged roughly 23 to 90. Eligibility rules accepted prior anti-PD-1, anti-PD-L1 or anti-CTLA-4 therapy, and 35% to 45% had some. Regarding the study as a whole: Both blood CD4+ and CD8+ T cells showed clonal growth by week 6 at 0.1 to 3.0 mg/kg. Determination of antigen specificity was not performed for the expanded peripheral T cells.

V gave up 5 bases and J gave up 2 bases, with 10 bases separating them. Germline lookup yields CDR1 SGHNT and CDR2 YENEEA. The CDR3 contains 13 residues. The sequence was collected from an adult with an advanced solid tumor such as melanoma, head and neck, liver or kidney cancer. The chain employs TRBV11-3 and TRBJ2-7; D is undetermined. This sample comprised CD4+ or CD8+ T cells sorted from blood, obtained in a trial of the OX40 agonist ivuxolimab. CDR3 region: CASSRGRPYEQYF. The CDR3 coding sequence is TGTGCCAGCAGCCGAGGTAGACCCTACGAGCAGTACTTC. The full variable domain, with the rest looked up from reference TRBV11-3 and TRBJ2-7, is EAGVVQSPRYKIIEKKQPVAFWCNPISGHNTLYWYLQNLGQGPELLIRYENEEAVDDSQLPKDRFSAERLKGVDSTLKIQPAELGDSAVYLCASSRGRPYEQYFGPGTRLTVT.